Listed below are T cell receptor beta chains from one sample, sequenced in a study of blood T cell repertoires in COVID-19. Assay: immunoSEQ multiplex PCR; the TCRdb copy retains only in-frame clones and omits some. The sample comprises more than 85,000 clones, 82% of which are singletons, and under 11% rests with the top ten. Sequencing was carried out using peripheral blood. Source of these receptors: a man in his 70s with acute or convalescent COVID-19. The CDR3 runs from the conserved cysteine through the conserved F or W. The order of the fields is V gene, J gene, D gene, clone size, CDR3 DNA, CDR3 protein. The D gene is left open where the match is weak. Not every row has a clone size; where given, it reads once, few, many or a size class.

TRBV29-1	TRBJ2-1	TRBD1	few	TGCAGCGTCGTAACCGGGACAGGGGACAATGAGCAGTTCTTC	CSVVTGTGDNEQFF
TRBV5-1	TRBJ2-3	TRBD2	.	TGCGCCAGCAGCTCGTACCGGGCGGGGGGCCCAGATACGCAGTATTTT	CASSSYRAGGPDTQYF
TRBV7-3	TRBJ2-1	TRBD1	.	TGTGCCAGCAGCTCGACGGACAGGGCGAGTGAGCAGTTCTTC	CASSSTDRASEQFF
TRBV2	TRBJ1-2	.	few	TGTGCCAGCAACAGAGCCAGCACTAGCGGCTACACCTTC	CASNRASTSGYTF
TRBV11-2	TRBJ2-1	TRBD2	once	TGTGCCAGCAGCTTAGACGCGGGGGCCTACAATGAGCAGTTCTTC	CASSLDAGAYNEQFF
TRBV7-6	TRBJ2-2	TRBD1	.	TGTGCCAGCAGCCCAGGGCCGGGCAGACAGGGGGCCACCGGGGAGCTGTTTTTT	CASSPGPGRQGATGELFF
TRBV29-1	TRBJ1-5	TRBD1	.	TGCAGCGTGGGGGGACAGAGCGATCAGCCCCAGCATTTT	CSVGGQSDQPQHF
TRBV5-5	TRBJ2-7	TRBD2	.	TGTGCCAGCAGCTTGGTTGGTAGCGGGTCCTACGAGCAGTACTTC	CASSLVGSGSYEQYF
TRBV5-6	TRBJ2-7	.	.	TGTGCCAGCAGCCCGGACTCGAACTACGAGCAGTACTTC	CASSPDSNYEQYF
TRBV24-1	TRBJ2-2	.	.	TGTGCCACCGGGGGGTGGGCGAACACCGGGGAGCTGTTTTTT	CATGGWANTGELFF
TRBV4-2	TRBJ2-2	TRBD1	.	TGTGCCAGCAGCCAAGAGCGCTCCGGGACAGCGAACACCGGGGAGCTGTTTTTT	CASSQERSGTANTGELFF
TRBV3-1/TRBV3-2	TRBJ1-6	TRBD1	few	TGTGCCAGCAGTCAAAACAGGGGTGCTTCACCCCTCCACTTT	CASSQNRGASPLHF
TRBV27	TRBJ1-2	.	few	TGTGCCAGCAGTTTCCGTCGTAACTATGGCTACACCTTC	CASSFRRNYGYTF
TRBV12-3/TRBV12-4	TRBJ2-2	.	.	TGTGCCGCCCGGACTCTGGGGACCGGGGAGCTGTTTTTT	CAARTLGTGELFF
TRBV4-1	TRBJ2-3	TRBD2	.	TGCGCCAGCAGCCAAGATGAACTAGCGGGGGGCACAGATACGCAGTATTTT	CASSQDELAGGTDTQYF
TRBV7-8	TRBJ2-5	TRBD1	.	TGTGCCAGCAGCTTAGGACGGGGACAGGGGACCCAGTACTTC	CASSLGRGQGTQYF
TRBV7-2	TRBJ2-7	TRBD2	.	TGTGCCAGCAGCTTAGATTTTCGGGGGGGTTCCTACGAGCAGTACTTC	CASSLDFRGGSYEQYF
TRBV3-1/TRBV3-2	TRBJ1-1	TRBD1	.	TGTGCCAGCAGCCTATGGGGACAGAAGAACACTGAAGCTTTCTTT	CASSLWGQKNTEAFF
TRBV9	TRBJ1-1	TRBD1	.	TGTGCCAGCAGCGTAGGAAAGACAGGGGGGAACACTGAAGCTTTCTTT	CASSVGKTGGNTEAFF
TRBV2	TRBJ2-5	.	.	TGTGCCAGCAGTGAGACGGATGGGAGTAGAGAGACCCAGTACTTC	CASSETDGSRETQYF
TRBV7-2	TRBJ1-5	TRBD1	.	TGTGCCAGCAGCGGGGACAGGGTACAGCCCCAGCATTTT	CASSGDRVQPQHF
TRBV3-1/TRBV3-2	TRBJ2-5	TRBD2	.	TGTGCCAGCAGCCCGACTAGCGGGGGTGCAGAGACCCAGTACTTC	CASSPTSGGAETQYF
TRBV19	TRBJ2-2	.	.	TGTGCCAGTAGTATAAGGGGTGGGGACACCGGGGAGCTGTTTTTT	CASSIRGGDTGELFF
TRBV7-3	TRBJ2-7	TRBD2	.	TGTGCCAGCAGCCCCAGCCCTGACACTAGCGGGGGAAAGCAGTACTTC	CASSPSPDTSGGKQYF
TRBV7-9	TRBJ1-1	.	.	TGTGCCAGCAGCACCGCCTCTCCAGGGTCTACTTTCTTT	CASSTASPGSTFF
TRBV29-1	TRBJ2-1	.	.	TGCAGCGTTGCCGGGTTGGGCAATGAGCAGTTCTTC	CSVAGLGNEQFF
TRBV5-1	TRBJ2-5	TRBD1	.	TGCGCCAGCAGCCGAATCGGGACAGACAACAGACTCCAAGAGACCCAGTACTTC	CASSRIGTDNRLQETQYF
TRBV5-4	TRBJ2-7	.	.	TGTGCCAGCAGCCGGGACTACAGGGCCTACGAGCAGTACTTC	CASSRDYRAYEQYF
TRBV24-1	TRBJ1-5	.	.	TGTGCCACCAGTGACGAAAAAGCTTATAGCAATCAGCCCCAGCATTTT	CATSDEKAYSNQPQHF
TRBV15	TRBJ1-2	.	.	TGTGCCACCAGCAGAGAAGGACAGCTTAACTATGGCTACACCTTC	CATSREGQLNYGYTF
TRBV19	TRBJ1-5	TRBD1	few	TGTGCCAGTAGGGACAGGGGGAATCAGCCCCAGCATTTT	CASRDRGNQPQHF
TRBV15	TRBJ1-2	.	.	TGTGCCACCAGCAGATTTAGGGGAGGGGCTGAAGGCTACACCTTC	CATSRFRGGAEGYTF
TRBV5-5	TRBJ1-2	TRBD1	.	TGTGCCAGCAGCAAACTAGGACAGGGACTTGCCTATGGCTACACCTTC	CASSKLGQGLAYGYTF
TRBV19	TRBJ1-3	TRBD1	.	TGTGCCAGTAGGACCCCGGGACAGGGGAACACCATATATTTT	CASRTPGQGNTIYF
TRBV6-5	TRBJ1-1	TRBD1	.	TGTGCCAGCAGACCACAGGGGGCGCCCACTGAAGCTTTCTTT	CASRPQGAPTEAFF